The 17 T cell receptor beta chains listed next were all sequenced from one sample in a study of blood T cell repertoires in COVID-19. This table comes from immunoSEQ multiplex PCR, and its TCRdb copy is limited to in-frame clones, with some not included. The table shows about 160,000 clones, with about 85% occurring only once. The sequenced material came from peripheral blood. These receptors were taken from a woman aged 60-70 years with COVID-19, enrolled during active disease.

This chain joins TRBV27 and TRBJ2-3; D is undetermined. Trimming took off 5 bases at V and 0 bases at J, with 12 bases between the two ends. The CDR3 is 15 residues long. Germline assignment: CDR1 MNHEY and CDR2 SMNVEV (reference sequence). CDR3 region: CASSPRFKSTDTQYF. DNA of the CDR3: TGTGCCAGCAGTCCCAGGTTTAAGAGCACAGATACGCAGTATTTT.

The J gene is TRBJ2-1, the V gene TRBV29-1; maybe TRBD2 (5 bases). Trimming pared 6 bases from V and 0 bases from J, leaving 9 bases between. The CDR3 has 13 amino acids. Germline CDR1 SQVTM, CDR2 ANQGSEA. CDR3 residues: CSVRTDSYNEQFF. The CDR3, as DNA: TGCAGCGTGAGGACTGACTCCTACAATGAGCAGTTCTTC.

CDR3 loop: CASSDVGHDQPQHF. The CDR3 DNA is TGTGCCAGCAGTGACGTAGGACACGATCAGCCCCAGCATTTT. The chain carries TRBV25-1 and TRBJ1-5, with D maybe TRBD1 (5 bases). Germline CDR1 and CDR2: MGHDK and SYGVNS. The V gene lost 3 bases and the J gene lost 5 bases, with 11 bases spanning the gap. The CDR3 spans 14 residues.

The V gene is TRBV20-1, the J gene TRBJ2-7, with D possibly matching TRBD2 (5 bases). Germline V gives CDR1 DFQATT, CDR2 SNEGSKA (reference sequence). The CDR3 has 11 residues. Trimming cost V 0 bases and J 9 bases, with 9 bases left between them. CDR3 amino acids: CSARDRSGQYF. CDR3 nucleotides: TGCAGTGCTAGAGATCGGAGCGGGCAGTACTTC.

The CDR3 loop reads CASTLATGGNSPLHF. In DNA, the CDR3 is TGTGCCAGTACCCTCGCCACAGGGGGGAATTCACCCCTCCACTTT. The rearrangement joins TRBV19 to TRBJ1-6, with 8 bases that match TRBD1. From germline, CDR1 is LNHDA and CDR2 SQIVND (reference sequence). J gave up 7 bases and V 7 bases, and 9 bases lay outside the gene matches. The CDR3 loop spans 15 amino acids.

This clone was observed a single time. This rearrangement joins TRBV9 to TRBJ2-5; TRBD1 aligns across 7 bases. The CDR3 has 16 amino acids. The trim removed 0 bases at V and 1 base at J, leaving 6 bases unmatched. Germline-derived CDR1 and CDR2 are SGDLS and YYNGEE. The CDR3 DNA reads as TGTGCCAGCAGCGTAGCCCACGGGACAGTCCAAGAGACCCAGTACTTC. Translated: CASSVAHGTVQETQYF.

The chain is built from TRBV5-4 and TRBJ2-2; TRBD2 matches at 14 bases. The trim removed 10 bases at V and 7 bases at J, leaving 6 bases unmatched. Germline values: CDR1 SGHNT, CDR2 YYREEE (reference sequence). This CDR3 spans 14 amino acids. The CDR3 spells CAGRLAGGSGELFF. CDR3 DNA sequence: TGTGCCGGCCGACTAGCGGGAGGGAGCGGGGAGCTGTTTTTT. Combining the CDR3 with reference TRBV5-4 and TRBJ2-2 gives the whole variable domain ETGVTQSPTHLIKTRGQQVTLRCSSQSGHNTVSWYQQALGQGPQFIFQYYREEENGRGNFPPRFSGLQFPNYSSELNVNALELDDSALYLCAGRLAGGSGELFFGEGSRLTVL.

The CDR3: CATTQQESTDTQYF. CDR3 DNA: TGTGCCACTACCCAACAGGAAAGCACAGATACGCAGTATTTT. V usage is TRBV19 and J usage is TRBJ2-3, with D possibly matching TRBD1 (5 bases). CDR3 length equals 14 residues. V shed 10 bases and J shed 0 bases, with 14 bases lying between them. In germline, CDR1 is LNHDA, CDR2 SQIVND (reference sequence).

This clone was counted a single time. The rearrangement uses TRBV10-3 and TRBJ1-2; the match to TRBD1 covers 7 bases. CDR1 and CDR2 from the germline V gene are ENHRY and SYGVKD. The J segment lost 8 bases and the V segment lost 6 bases, leaving 9 bases of the junction unmatched. CDR3 length: 13 residues. CDR3 nucleotide sequence: TGTGCCATCAGCCCCGACAGGGAAGAGGGCTACACCTTC. This gives the protein CAISPDREEGYTF.

This clone has more than one count but fewer than ten. The rearrangement uses TRBV6-6 and TRBJ1-1; no clear D. CDR3 length: 12 residues. V lost 5 bases and J 1 base, leaving 5 bases between the germline ends. Germline lookup yields CDR1 MNHNY and CDR2 SVGAGI (reference sequence). CDR3 region: CASSRQNTEAFF. In DNA, the CDR3 is TGTGCCAGCAGTCGACAGAACACTGAAGCTTTCTTT.

The V call is TRBV3-1 (or the pseudogene TRBV3-2), the J call TRBJ2-2; D possibly corresponds to TRBD2 (5 bases). Per the germline V gene, CDR1 is LGHDT and CDR2 is YNNKEL (reference sequence). Trimming took off 3 bases at V and 7 bases at J, with 18 bases between the two ends. The CDR3 sequence is 16 residues long. CDR3 DNA sequence: TGTGCCAGCAGCCAGAATAAACTTAGCGTTAGCGGGGAGCTGTTTTTT. Translating gives CASSQNKLSVSGELFF.

CDR3 bases: TGTGCCAGCAGCTCAGGACAGGTGGGGGCAGATACGCAGTATTTT. It specifies CASSSGQVGADTQYF. The chain combines TRBV7-3 with TRBJ2-3; 7 positions match TRBD1. V trimming: 4 bases; J trimming: 4 bases; junction bases outside the gene matches: 8. CDR3 length: 15 residues. Germline V gene sequence: CDR1 SGHTA, CDR2 FQGTGA.

The CDR3 sequence is CASSPISLVANNGYTF. Written as DNA, the CDR3 is TGTGCCAGCAGCCCTATTTCTCTCGTCGCTAATAATGGCTACACCTTC. V usage is TRBV14 and J usage is TRBJ1-2; D is uncertain. The CDR3 extends over 16 amino acids. Looked up from germline, CDR1 is SGHDN and CDR2 is FVKESK. V lost 4 bases, J lost 6 bases, and 21 bases lay in between.

This clone was counted a few times. This chain uses TRBV4-2 with TRBJ2-5; 10 nucleotides agree with TRBD1. CDR1 is LGHNA and CDR2 is YNFKEQ in the germline V gene. CDR3 length equals 14 residues. After removal of 6 bases from V and 4 bases from J, the junction contained 5 bases not matched to a gene. The CDR3 loop reads CASSMGQGLETQYF. In nucleotides, the CDR3 is TGTGCCAGCAGTATGGGACAGGGGCTAGAGACCCAGTACTTC.

The chain carries TRBV7-3 and TRBJ2-5, with D possibly being TRBD1 (5 bases). CDR3 size: 13 residues. V was pared by 1 base and J by 4 bases, with 7 bases between. Germline V gene lookup returns CDR1 SGHTA and CDR2 FQGTGA. CDR3 nucleotides: TGTGCCAGCAGCTTAAGCCAGGGAGAGACCCAGTACTTC. Translated, it gives CASSLSQGETQYF. Variable domain in full (rest from reference TRBV7-3 and TRBJ2-5): GAGVSQTPSNKVTEKGKYVELRCDPISGHTALYWYRQSLGQGPEFLIYFQGTGAADDSGLPNDRFFAVRPEGSVSTLKIQRTERGDSAVYLCASSLSQGETQYFGPGTRLLVL.

This clone was seen a single time. The chain joins TRBV7-2 to TRBJ2-5, with 7 bases fitting TRBD1. There are 15 residues in the CDR3. Germline V gene data show CDR1 as SGHTA and CDR2 as FQGNSA. With 5 bases clipped from V and 4 bases from J, the junction kept 10 bases outside the gene matches. DNA of the CDR3: TGTGCCAGCAGCCTGCAGGGGGTTGTGGCAGAGACCCAGTACTTC. It is translated as CASSLQGVVAETQYF.

About this clone: Other DNA sequences in this sample translate to the same CDR3. The gene calls are TRBV5-5 and TRBJ1-4, with unresolved D. The germline V gene encodes CDR1 SGHKS and CDR2 YYEKEE (reference sequence). The length of the CDR3 is 12 residues. V was cut by 2 bases and J by 5 bases, with 4 bases left in between. The CDR3 DNA reads as TGTGCCAGCAGCTTCCTGAATGAAAAACTGTTTTTT. This gives the protein CASSFLNEKLFF.